These T cell receptor beta chains were read from a single sample in a study of early T cells in non-severe SARS-CoV-2 infection. MiXCR, applied by TCRdb to the 5' RACE reads, yields one record per CDR3 protein. Counted here are approximately 30,000 distinct CDR3 sequences, under 7% occurring once; the ten biggest clones make up around 23%. Sequenced input: whole blood. Source of these receptors: an adult who was a healthcare worker with PCR-confirmed SARS-CoV-2 infection or an uninfected control (not recorded which). CDR3s include the opening cysteine and the closing phenylalanine or tryptophan. The order of the fields is D gene, J gene, clone size, V gene, CDR3 DNA, CDR3 protein. The D gene is left open where the match is weak. Only some rows state a clone size, as once, few, many or a class for expanded clones.

>TRBD1|TRBJ2-7|many|TRBV7-8
TGTGCCAGCAGCTCCCGTCCGGGACAGGGTTACCACGAGCAGTACTTC
CASSSRPGQGYHEQYF
>TRBD2|TRBJ2-5|many|TRBV6-6
TGTGCCAGCAGTTACTCGCTGGGGCTAGCGGGAGTTTTACAGACCCAGTACTTC
CASSYSLGLAGVLQTQYF
>TRBD2|TRBJ2-3|-|TRBV30
TGTGCCTGGAGACTAGCGGGAGCAGATACGCAGTATTTT
CAWRLAGADTQYF
>TRBD2|TRBJ2-1|many|TRBV20-1
TGCAGTGCTAGATGGCTAGCGGGAAATGAGCAGTTCTTC
CSARWLAGNEQFF
>TRBD2|TRBJ2-1|many|TRBV7-9
TGTGCCAGCAGCTCAGCGGGACCGGACAATGAGCAGTTCTTC
CASSSAGPDNEQFF
>TRBD1|TRBJ2-7|-|TRBV19
TGTGCCAGTAGTTCTGGGACAGGCAACTCCTACGAGCAGTACTTC
CASSSGTGNSYEQYF
>-|TRBJ2-1|few|TRBV24-1
TGTGCCACCAGTGATCGGCGAATAGCTTCCAATGAGCAGTTCTTC
CATSDRRIASNEQFF
>TRBD1|TRBJ2-2|many|TRBV7-2
TGTGCCAGCACGGGGACAGGGCGCACCGGGGAGCTGTTTTTT
CASTGTGRTGELFF
>-|TRBJ1-1|-|TRBV11-2
TGTGCCAGCTGCCCACAGAAATTTATGAACACTGAAGCTTTCTTT
CASCPQKFMNTEAFF
>-|TRBJ1-1|-|TRBV28
TGTGCCAGCAGTTTCCCGCGAGGAGCAGGGCTCACTGAAGCTTTCTTT
CASSFPRGAGLTEAFF
>-|TRBJ2-2|few|TRBV14
TGTGCCAGCAGCCAAGTTTCCGGGGAGCTGTTTTTT
CASSQVSGELFF
>-|TRBJ2-1|many|TRBV5-1
TGCGCCAGCAGCTTACAGGAGGAAACCACTTACAATGAGCAGTTCTTC
CASSLQEETTYNEQFF
>TRBD1|TRBJ1-1|many|TRBV19
TGTGCCAGCGAAGACAGGGAAAACACTGAAGCTTTCTTT
CASEDRENTEAFF
>-|TRBJ2-2|-|TRBV9
TGTGCCAGCAGCGTATTTGGATACAGGAAATCGAACACCGGGGAGCTGTTTTTT
CASSVFGYRKSNTGELFF
>-|TRBJ1-5|many|TRBV20-1
TGCAGTGCTAGAGAAGAGGGAAGGGGCAATCAGCCCCAGCATTTT
CSAREEGRGNQPQHF
>-|TRBJ2-7|few|TRBV7-9
TGTGCCAGCAGTAGAACCTACGAGCAGTACTTC
CASSRTYEQYF
>TRBD2|TRBJ2-1|many|TRBV5-1
TGCGCCAGCAGCTTGCCCCCCCCCGGGAGGGCCTCCTACAATGAGCAGTTCTTC
CASSLPPPGRASYNEQFF
>-|TRBJ2-3|many|TRBV29-1
TGCAGCGCCGCTCCAGGTTTGGGGACAGATACGCAGTATTTT
CSAAPGLGTDTQYF
>-|TRBJ2-7|few|TRBV7-8
TGTGCCAGCAGCTCCCAGGGGTTCGACGAGCAGTACTTC
CASSSQGFDEQYF
>-|TRBJ2-1|many|TRBV7-2
TGTGCCAGCAGCTTAATCGGCAATGAGCAGTTCTTC
CASSLIGNEQFF
>-|TRBJ2-2|many|TRBV11-2
TGTGCCAGCAGCTTAGACACCATCACCGGGGAGCTGTTTTTT
CASSLDTITGELFF
>TRBD2|TRBJ2-1|many|TRBV20-1
TGCAGTGCTAGATCTAGCGGGGGGATAAGAAATGAGCAGTTCTTC
CSARSSGGIRNEQFF
>TRBD2|TRBJ2-3|many|TRBV7-2
TGTGCCAGCAGCACCGGGACTAGCGGAAGCACAGATACGCAGTATTTT
CASSTGTSGSTDTQYF
>-|TRBJ2-5|few|TRBV7-6
TGTGCCAGCAGCTTAGGTATCCAAGAGACCCAGTACTTC
CASSLGIQETQYF
>TRBD1|TRBJ2-2|many|TRBV4-2
TGTGCCAGCAGCCAAGTCTCATTCCCGGGACAGGGGGTCCCCGGGGAGCTGTTTTTT
CASSQVSFPGQGVPGELFF
>TRBD1|TRBJ1-2|few|TRBV4-2
TGTGCCAGCAGCCAAGCGGGGACAGGACTATTCTATGGCTACACCTTC
CASSQAGTGLFYGYTF
>-|TRBJ2-3|many|TRBV7-2
TGTGCCAGCAGCTCCCAGTGGGGGTTCCCAGATACGCAGTATTTT
CASSSQWGFPDTQYF
>TRBD2|TRBJ2-3|-|TRBV5-1
TGCGCCAGCAGCTCCCTAGCGGGGGTTTCCACAGATACGCAGTATTTT
CASSSLAGVSTDTQYF
>-|TRBJ2-3|many|TRBV10-3
TGTGCCATCGGGAGCAGAGTGGAAGATACGCAGTATTTT
CAIGSRVEDTQYF
>-|TRBJ2-3|few|TRBV6-2/TRBV6-3
TGTGCCAGCAGTCGAAAGGGCAGAGATACGCAGTATTTT
CASSRKGRDTQYF
>TRBD2|TRBJ2-4|few|TRBV7-8
TGTGCCAGCTCTAGCGGGGCCATTGGGAACATTCAGTACTTC
CASSSGAIGNIQYF
>-|TRBJ2-1|many|TRBV20-1
TGCAGTGCTAGAGATAGGAGGTTTCGAAATGAGCAGTTCTTC
CSARDRRFRNEQFF
>-|TRBJ1-6|many|TRBV7-2
TGTGCCAGCAGCCCGCGTCTTGAGGGCTGGAATTCACCCCTCCACTTT
CASSPRLEGWNSPLHF
>-|TRBJ1-1|medium-sized|TRBV18
TGTGCCAGCTCCCGAATGAACACTGAAGCTTTCTTT
CASSRMNTEAFF
>-|TRBJ1-1|many|TRBV5-5
TGTGCCAGCAGCCCCGATCAGTCTTGGATGAACACTGAAGCTTTCTTT
CASSPDQSWMNTEAFF
>TRBD2|TRBJ2-1|many|TRBV7-3
TGTGCCAGCAGCCCATTTGATTTAGCGGGTGGTCCCAATGAGCAGTTCTTC
CASSPFDLAGGPNEQFF
>-|TRBJ1-1|many|TRBV25-1
TGTGCCAGCAGTGAATCCCTGAACACTGAAGCTTTCTTT
CASSESLNTEAFF
>TRBD1|TRBJ2-3|-|TRBV5-1
TGCGCCAGCAGCTCCACGGGACAGGCATTAGATACGCAGTATTTT
CASSSTGQALDTQYF
>TRBD2|TRBJ2-3|few|TRBV7-6
TGTGCCAGCAGCAAGACTAGCGGCACAGATACGCAGTATTTT
CASSKTSGTDTQYF
>-|TRBJ2-7|many|TRBV7-2
TGTGCCAGCAGCCAAACAGGGTACGAGCAGTACTTC
CASSQTGYEQYF
>-|TRBJ1-3|-|TRBV3-1
TGTGCCAGCAGCCAAGCGGGGGGCACTGGAAACACCATATATTTT
CASSQAGGTGNTIYF
>TRBD2|TRBJ2-1|many|TRBV27
TGTGCCAGCAGTCCACCTAGCGGGAGGGCCTCCGGCGGAAATAATGAGCAGTTCTTC
CASSPPSGRASGGNNEQFF
>TRBD1|TRBJ1-1|many|TRBV7-9
TGTGCCAGCAGCTTATCGGACAGGGTATCTTCTGAAGCTTTCTTT
CASSLSDRVSSEAFF
>-|TRBJ2-1|many|TRBV12-3/TRBV12-4
TGTGCCAGCACCCGGGGGTGGGGCAATGAGCAGTTCTTC
CASTRGWGNEQFF
>-|TRBJ1-1|-|TRBV9
TGTGCCAGCAGCGTAGCGTATAGGGGCACTGAAGCTTTCTTT
CASSVAYRGTEAFF
>TRBD1|TRBJ2-2|many|TRBV3-1
TGTGCCAGCAGCCGGGACAGGGTTAACACCGGGGAGCTGTTTTTT
CASSRDRVNTGELFF
>-|TRBJ1-4|many|TRBV7-9
TGTGTCACGCAGTCGGGCGTCACTAATGAAAAACTGTTTTTT
CVTQSGVTNEKLFF
>-|TRBJ2-7|-|TRBV11-2
TGTGCCAGCAGGCAGACTAGTCGGTACGAGCAGTACTTC
CASRQTSRYEQYF
>-|TRBJ2-4|many|TRBV7-9
TGTGCCAGCAGCTTTCCCCGACAGGGAGGCAAAAACATTCAGTACTTC
CASSFPRQGGKNIQYF
>-|TRBJ2-1|many|TRBV7-6
TGTGCCAGCAGCTTCCTTGGCGCCTACAATGAGCAGTTCTTC
CASSFLGAYNEQFF